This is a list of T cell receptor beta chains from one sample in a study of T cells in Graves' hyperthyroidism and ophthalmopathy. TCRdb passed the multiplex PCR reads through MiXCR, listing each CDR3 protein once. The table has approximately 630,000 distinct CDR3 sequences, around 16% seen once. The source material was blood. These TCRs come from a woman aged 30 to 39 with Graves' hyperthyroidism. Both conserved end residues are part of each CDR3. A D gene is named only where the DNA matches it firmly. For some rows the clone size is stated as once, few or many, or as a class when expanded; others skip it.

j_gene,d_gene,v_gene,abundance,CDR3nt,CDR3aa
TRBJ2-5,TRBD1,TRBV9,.,TGTGCCAGCAGCACCGGGACAGTAGAGACCCAGTACTTC,CASSTGTVETQYF
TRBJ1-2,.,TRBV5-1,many,TGCGCCAGCAGCTTGGTACCAGGAGGGGATGGCTACACCTTC,CASSLVPGGDGYTF
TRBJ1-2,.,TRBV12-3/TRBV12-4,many,TGTGCCAGCAGTTTAGATGCAGGGCCCTATGGCTACACCTTC,CASSLDAGPYGYTF
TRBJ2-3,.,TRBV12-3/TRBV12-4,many,TGTGCCAGCAGTTTAGGCTGGGACCGAGAGGTTACGCAGTATTTT,CASSLGWDREVTQYF
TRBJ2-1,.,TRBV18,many,TGTGCCAGCTCACCGGAGAGGTGGGCGGGACACAATGAGCAGTTCTTC,CASSPERWAGHNEQFF
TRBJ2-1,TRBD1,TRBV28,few,TGTGCCAGCAGCGCTCTAGGGACAGGGGGTTATGAGCAGTTCTTC,CASSALGTGGYEQFF
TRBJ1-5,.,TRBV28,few,TGTGCCAGCATCGCGGTTAGCAATCAGCCCCAGCATTTT,CASIAVSNQPQHF
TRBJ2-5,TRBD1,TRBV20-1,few,TGCAGTGCTAGAAGACAGGGGAAAGAGACCCAGTACTTC,CSARRQGKETQYF
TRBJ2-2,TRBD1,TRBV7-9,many,TGTGCCAGCAGCAGGGACAGGGCGGGATTTAACACCGGGGAGCTGTTTTTT,CASSRDRAGFNTGELFF
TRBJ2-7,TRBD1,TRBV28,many,TGTGCCAGCAGTTCCATAGGGGGGACAGGGGGGGCCTACGAGCAGTACTTC,CASSSIGGTGGAYEQYF
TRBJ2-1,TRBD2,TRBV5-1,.,TGCGCCAGCAACCTCCCTAGCGGGAGAGGCAATGAGCAGTTCTTC,CASNLPSGRGNEQFF
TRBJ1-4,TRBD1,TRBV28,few,TGTGCCAGCAGATCAGACAGGGGGCGGGTTGAAAAACTGTTTTTT,CASRSDRGRVEKLFF
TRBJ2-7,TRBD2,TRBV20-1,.,TGCAGTGCTAGAGGCCCCAGCGGGGTCTACGAGCAGTACTTC,CSARGPSGVYEQYF
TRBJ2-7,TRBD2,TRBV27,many,TGTGCCAGCAGTTTAGTCGGATACACTAGCGGGAGGCTCTTCTACGAGCAGTACTTC,CASSLVGYTSGRLFYEQYF
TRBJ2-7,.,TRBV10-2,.,TGCGCCAGCAGTGTGCTGCAGAGCCTCTACGAGCAGTACTTC,CASSVLQSLYEQYF
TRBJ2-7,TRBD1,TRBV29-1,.,TGCGGCGTTCGAGGGACAGGGATGCAATACGAGCAGTACTTC,CGVRGTGMQYEQYF
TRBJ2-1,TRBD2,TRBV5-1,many,TGCGCCAGCAGCTCGGTGGCGGGAGGGAACAATGAGCAGTTCTTC,CASSSVAGGNNEQFF
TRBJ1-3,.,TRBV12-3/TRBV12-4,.,TGTGCCAGCAGTTCTAACAGGGTTTTCTCTGGAAACACCATATATTTT,CASSSNRVFSGNTIYF
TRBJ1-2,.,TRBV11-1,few,TGTGCCAGCAGCTTAGGGGTCTACACGGGACGGTATGGCTACACCTTC,CASSLGVYTGRYGYTF
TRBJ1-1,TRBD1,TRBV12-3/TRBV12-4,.,TGTGCCAGCAGAATGACAGGGTCAGGCACTGAAGCTTTCTTT,CASRMTGSGTEAFF
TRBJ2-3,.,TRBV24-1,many,TGTGCCACCAGTGATTTATCGCAGGCTAGCACAGATACGCAGTATTTT,CATSDLSQASTDTQYF
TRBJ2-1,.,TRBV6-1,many,TGTGCCAGCAGTGAACAGGGAAATGAGCAGTTCTTC,CASSEQGNEQFF
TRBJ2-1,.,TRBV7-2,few,TGTGCCAGCAGCTTAGCGGCTTTCGGTGGGCCGGTGGATGAGCAGTTCTTC,CASSLAAFGGPVDEQFF
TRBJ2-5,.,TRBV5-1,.,TGCGCCAGCAGTCCGCGGACAGACAACCAAGCGACCCAGTACTTC,CASSPRTDNQATQYF
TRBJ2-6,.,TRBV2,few,TGTGCCAGCAGCAGGGAACCCTCTGGGGCCAACGTCCTGACTTTC,CASSREPSGANVLTF
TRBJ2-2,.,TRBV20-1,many,TGCAGTGCTAGAGACAGCTCGAACACCGGGGAGCTGTTTTTT,CSARDSSNTGELFF
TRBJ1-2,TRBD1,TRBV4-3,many,TGCGCCAGCAGCCGCTCAACCGGGACAGGGGGCTTTGGCTACACCTTC,CASSRSTGTGGFGYTF
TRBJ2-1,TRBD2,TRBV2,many,TGTGCCAGCAGGGGGAGGGATGAGCAGTTCTTC,CASRGRDEQFF
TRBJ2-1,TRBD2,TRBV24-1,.,TGTGCCACCAGCACTGTAGCGGGATCCTACAATGAGCAGTTCTTC,CATSTVAGSYNEQFF
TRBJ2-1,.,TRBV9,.,TGTGCCAGCAGCGTAGTACAGGGTACGGGGATCTACAATGAGCAGTTCTTC,CASSVVQGTGIYNEQFF
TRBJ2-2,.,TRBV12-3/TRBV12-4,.,TGTGTCAGCAGTTTGGGGAGGACGAACACCGGGGAGCTGTTTTTT,CVSSLGRTNTGELFF
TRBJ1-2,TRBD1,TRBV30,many,TGTGCCTGGAGGCGGGACAGGGCGAACTATGGCTACACCTTC,CAWRRDRANYGYTF
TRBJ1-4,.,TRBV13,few,TGTGCCAGCAGAAGGGGTGCAACTAATGAAAAACTGTTTTTT,CASRRGATNEKLFF
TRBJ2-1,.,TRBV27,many,TGTGCCAGCACCTCGGGGAATGAGCAGTTCTTC,CASTSGNEQFF
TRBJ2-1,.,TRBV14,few,TGTGCCAGCAGCCAAGTTAGAGCTCAGCAGTTCTTC,CASSQVRAQQFF
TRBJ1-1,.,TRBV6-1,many,TGTGCCAGTGGGGAGAACACTGAAGCTTTCTTT,CASGENTEAFF
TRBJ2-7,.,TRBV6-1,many,TGTGCCAGCAGCCCGAACGGGAGCGGGCGCTACGAGCAGTACTTC,CASSPNGSGRYEQYF
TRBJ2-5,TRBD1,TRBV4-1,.,TGCGCCAGCAGCCCCGGTGGGGGACAGGGGGAAGAGACCCAGTACTTC,CASSPGGGQGEETQYF
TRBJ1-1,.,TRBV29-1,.,TGCAGCTCCATTGTAGGAGGGTTGGGAAACACTGAAGCTTTCTTT,CSSIVGGLGNTEAFF
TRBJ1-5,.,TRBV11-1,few,TGTGCCAGCAGTCGGGGGAACAATCAGCCCCAGCATTTT,CASSRGNNQPQHF
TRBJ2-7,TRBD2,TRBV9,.,TGTGCCAGCAGCGTAGAAGGGACTAGCGGGAACGAGCAGTACTTC,CASSVEGTSGNEQYF
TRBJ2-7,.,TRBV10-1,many,TGCGCCAGCAGTGAGTCGATCCGGGAGAGTTACGAGCAGTACTTC,CASSESIRESYEQYF
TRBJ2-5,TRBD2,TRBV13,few,TGTGCCAGCGCCAGCGGGAGAATGGAGACCCAGTACTTC,CASASGRMETQYF
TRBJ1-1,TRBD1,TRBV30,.,TGTGCCTGGAGGGGACAGGGCCAGAACACTGAAGCTTTCTTT,CAWRGQGQNTEAFF
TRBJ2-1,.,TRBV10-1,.,TGCGCCAGCAGTGGGGCTAGCGCGGGCTACAATGAGCAGTTCTTC,CASSGASAGYNEQFF
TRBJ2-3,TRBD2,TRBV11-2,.,TGTGCCAGCAGACTAGCGGGAGTTGACACAGATACGCAATATTTT,CASRLAGVDTDTQYF
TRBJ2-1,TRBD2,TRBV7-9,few,TGTGCCAGCAGCTACCTAATAGCGGGATTTTACAATGAGCAGTTCTTC,CASSYLIAGFYNEQFF
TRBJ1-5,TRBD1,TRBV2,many,TGTGCCAGCAGCGTCCCGGGACAGGGGTCGCCCCAGCATTTT,CASSVPGQGSPQHF
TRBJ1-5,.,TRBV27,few,TGTGCCAGCAGTCGTATAGGTAGCAATCAGCCCCAGCATTTT,CASSRIGSNQPQHF
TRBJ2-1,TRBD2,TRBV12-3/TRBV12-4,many,TGTGCCAGCAGTTCGGGGGGTAATGAGCAGTTCTTC,CASSSGGNEQFF
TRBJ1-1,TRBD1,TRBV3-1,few,TGTGCCAGCAGTTTGTACGACAGGGAGGACACTGAAGCTTTCTTT,CASSLYDREDTEAFF
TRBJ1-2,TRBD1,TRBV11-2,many,TGTGCCAGCAGACGACAGGGGGTTAGCTATGGCTACACCTTC,CASRRQGVSYGYTF
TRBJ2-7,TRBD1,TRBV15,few,TGTGCCACCAGCATATACGGGACAGGAAGCGAGCAGTACTTC,CATSIYGTGSEQYF
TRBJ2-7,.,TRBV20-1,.,TGCAGTGCTAGAGGAATAGTTCCCTACGAGCAGTACTTC,CSARGIVPYEQYF